The next 30 T cell receptor beta chains were all read from a single sample in a study of CD8 T cells in ankylosing spondylitis. General study points: Blood from ankylosing spondylitis patients appeared to carry a characteristic eight-variant TCR beta motif.

Their antigen targets remain unknown. TCRdb independently ran MiXCR on the 5' RACE reads; one entry per CDR3 protein. Here the sample spans more than 400,000 distinct CDR3 sequences, about 5.2% being singletons. Specimen: blood, either unsorted or a sorted T cell fraction (not recorded which). The receptors shown here come from a male donor with ankylosing spondylitis.

This clonotype was counted many times. The chain couples TRBV11-1 to TRBJ2-2, with a weak D call TRBD2 (6 bases). V lost 1 base to trimming and J lost 6 bases, with 9 bases between them. The CDR3 is 14 residues long. The germline V gene has CDR1 SGHAT and CDR2 FQDESV (reference sequence). The CDR3 coding sequence is TGTGCCAGCAGCTTAGGGAGGGCCGCCGGGGAGCTGTTTTTT. Protein: CASSLGRAAGELFF.

This clonotype was detected ten times or more. The chain recombines TRBV11-1 with TRBJ2-1; TRBD2 is a possible D gene (5 bases). The germline V gene has CDR1 SGHAT and CDR2 FQDESV (reference sequence). The CDR3 covers 18 residues. The germline V and J ends were trimmed by 5 bases and 2 bases, with 22 bases remaining between them. This chain's CDR3 is CASSPYGGAAETYNEQFF. CDR3 nucleotide sequence: TGTGCCAGCAGCCCCTATGGAGGAGCAGCGGAGACCTACAATGAGCAGTTCTTC.

This clonotype was seen only a few times. The gene calls are TRBV5-1 and TRBJ1-4; unclear D gene. This CDR3 contains 14 residues. Germline V gene data show CDR1 as SGHRS and CDR2 as YFSETQ. Trimming stripped 4 bases from V and 7 bases from J, with 14 bases between. As DNA, the CDR3 is TGCGCCAGCAGCCCCGGATCAGCAACTGAAAAACTGTTTTTT. As protein: CASSPGSATEKLFF.

This clonotype was seen at least ten times. J is TRBJ1-3 and V is TRBV21-1. TRBV21-1 is a pseudogene segment. CDR3 size: 15 residues. Written as DNA, the CDR3 is TGTGCCAGCAGAGAGTCCAGGGCGTGGGGAAACACCATATATTTT. Translating it yields CASRESRAWGNTIYF.

This clonotype was found many times. This CDR3 is CASSLTGGWSGELFF. In DNA form, the CDR3 reads TGTGCCAGCAGTTTAACGGGAGGATGGTCCGGGGAGCTGTTTTTT. V usage is TRBV12-3 or TRBV12-4 and J usage is TRBJ2-2; 7 nucleotides agree with TRBD2. Trimming removed 2 bases from V and 6 bases from J; junction bases left unmatched: 6. The CDR3 loop spans 15 amino acids.

This clonotype was counted many times. The chain couples TRBV11-2 to TRBJ2-3; 8 nucleotides align to TRBD2. V dropped 2 bases and J dropped 4; count of bases not matched to a gene: 8. Looked up from germline, CDR1 is SGHAT and CDR2 is FQNNGV. This CDR3 spans 16 amino acids. CDR3 sequence reads: CASSLYSGRGADTQYF. DNA of the CDR3: TGTGCCAGCAGCTTATACAGCGGGAGAGGCGCAGATACGCAGTATTTT.

This clonotype was picked up many times. The CDR3 coding sequence is TGTGCCAGCAGGAGTACTAATGAAAAACTGTTTTTT. The encoded protein is CASRSTNEKLFF. This chain links TRBV28 with TRBJ1-4; D remains ambiguous. The CDR3 consists of 12 residues. Germline values: CDR1 MDHEN, CDR2 SYDVKM. V was shortened by 6 bases and J by 2 bases, with 4 bases between the two germline ends. The variable domain in full, completed from reference TRBV28 and TRBJ1-4, reads DVKVTQSSRYLVKRTGEKVFLECVQDMDHENMFWYRQDPGLGLRLIYFSYDVKMKEKGDIPEGYSVSREKKERFSLILESASTNQTSMYLCASRSTNEKLFFGSGTQLSVL.

This clonotype has a count of ten or more. The chain combines TRBV5-1 with TRBJ1-1; D remains ambiguous. Looked up from germline, CDR1 is SGHRS and CDR2 is YFSETQ. V shed 0 bases and J shed 3 bases, with 9 bases lying between them. CDR3 length: 14 amino acids. The CDR3 region is CASSLARIDTEAFF. The CDR3 nucleotides read TGCGCCAGCAGCTTGGCCAGGATTGACACTGAAGCTTTCTTT. Looking up the rest from reference TRBV5-1 and TRBJ1-1 gives the full variable domain: KAGVTQTPRYLIKTRGQQVTLSCSPISGHRSVSWYQQTPGQGLQFLFEYFSETQRNKGNFPGRFSGRQFSNSRSEMNVSTLELGDSALYLCASSLARIDTEAFFGQGTRLTVV.

The CDR3 DNA sequence: TGTGCCAGCAGCCCCCGGGGTCAGAGCTCTGGGGCCAACGTCCTGACTTTC. This gives the protein CASSPRGQSSGANVLTF. The rearrangement links TRBV7-9 to TRBJ2-6; D perhaps matches TRBD2 (5 bases). The CDR3 covers 17 residues. With 5 bases removed from V and 0 bases from J, the gap between germline ends came to 14 bases. Germline V gives CDR1 SEHNR, CDR2 FQNEAQ (reference sequence). The full variable domain, in which reference TRBV7-9 and TRBJ2-6 provide the parts outside the CDR3, is DTGVSQNPRHKITKRGQNVTFRCDPISEHNRLYWYRQTLGQGPEFLTYFQNEAQLEKSRLLSDRFSAERPKGSFSTLEIQRTEQGDSAMYLCASSPRGQSSGANVLTFGAGSRLTVL.

This clonotype was counted many times. The chain employs TRBV5-8 and TRBJ2-1, with TRBD2 identical over 11 bases. V trimming: 3 bases; J trimming: 9 bases; junction bases outside the gene matches: 8. Germline V lookup: CDR1 SGHTS, CDR2 YDEGEE. CDR3 length: 15 residues. CDR3 amino acids: CASSSPGLAVAEQFF. The CDR3 DNA reads TGTGCCAGCAGCTCCCCGGGACTAGCGGTGGCTGAGCAGTTCTTC.

This clonotype was seen many times. This sequence joins TRBV28 and TRBJ2-3; TRBD2 agrees at 11 bases. This CDR3 spans 17 amino acids. Trimming at V came to 4 bases and at J to 1 base, leaving 7 bases not matched to a gene. The V gene's germline CDR1 is MDHEN and CDR2 SYDVKM. The chain's CDR3 is CASSSLLAGGRTDTQYF. For the CDR3, the DNA is TGTGCCAGCAGTTCCCTCCTAGCGGGAGGCCGCACAGATACGCAGTATTTT.

This clonotype was found many times. This chain joins TRBV20-1 and TRBJ2-2; D call uncertain. Trimming took 4 bases from V and 0 from J, leaving 12 bases between them. Germline CDR1 reads DFQATT; CDR2 reads SNEGSKA (reference sequence). The CDR3 has 15 amino acids. DNA for the CDR3: TGCAGTGCTACGAGGAGACTCACGAACACCGGGGAGCTGTTTTTT. Translating gives CSATRRLTNTGELFF.

As regards this clonotype: This clone may be a read error of a much larger clone one base away. This chain joins TRBV5-6 and TRBJ1-4, with D perhaps TRBD1 (5 bases). Trimming removed 4 bases at V and 6 bases at J, with 10 bases between. The germline gives CDR1 SGHDT, CDR2 YYEEEE. This CDR3 comprises 13 residues. The CDR3 sequence is CASSPGAYEKLFF. CDR3 DNA: TGTGCCAGCAGCCCCGGGGCTTATGAAAAACTGTTTTTT.

In this sample, this clonotype turned up many times. The rearrangement links TRBV27 to TRBJ1-1; D gene unclear. The germline V and J ends were trimmed by 8 bases and 11 bases, with 30 bases remaining between them. The germline gives CDR1 MNHEY, CDR2 SMNVEV (reference sequence). This CDR3 comprises 16 residues. Here the CDR3 reads CASVGSSNSPGIYAFF. CDR3 in DNA: TGTGCCAGCGTCGGGAGTTCAAACTCCCCCGGAATTTACGCTTTCTTT.

In this sample, this clonotype turned up many times. The chain employs TRBV20-1 and TRBJ2-7, with unresolved D. This CDR3 has 12 residues. From germline, CDR1 is DFQATT and CDR2 SNEGSKA (reference sequence). V was clipped by 3 bases and J by 4 bases, with 10 bases between them. The DNA for the CDR3 is TGCAGTGCTAGTTCTATAACGTACGAGCAGTACTTC. Translated: CSASSITYEQYF.

The sample holds many counts of this clonotype. V gene TRBV20-1 combines with J gene TRBJ1-6; 12 bases map to TRBD1. Germline CDR1 is DFQATT and CDR2 is SNEGSKA (reference sequence). V was clipped by 5 bases and J by 10 bases; unmatched bases: 3. The length of the CDR3 is 13 residues. The CDR3 is CSAPGTGGSPLHF. For the CDR3, the DNA is TGCAGTGCTCCCGGGACAGGGGGCTCACCCCTCCACTTT.

This clonotype was picked up many times. This chain joins TRBV12-3 or TRBV12-4 and TRBJ2-2, with D uncertain. V was clipped by 6 bases and J by 2 bases, with 10 bases between them. The length of the CDR3 is 14 residues. CDR3 coding DNA: TGTGCCAGCAGCCTTCGACACAACACCGGGGAGCTGTTTTTT. Protein sequence: CASSLRHNTGELFF.

This clonotype was seen at least ten times. This chain connects TRBV5-1 to TRBJ1-2, with 7 bases fitting TRBD1. Looked up from germline, CDR1 is SGHRS and CDR2 is YFSETQ. The CDR3 is 15 residues long. V trimming: 4 bases; J trimming: 4 bases; junction bases outside the gene matches: 10. CDR3 DNA sequence: TGCGCCAGCAGCGTCGGGACAGCCACTCCCTATGGCTACACCTTC. It specifies CASSVGTATPYGYTF.

This clonotype appeared many times. This chain links TRBV7-9 with TRBJ2-1, with D unclear. This CDR3 has 12 residues. From germline, CDR1 is SEHNR and CDR2 FQNEAQ (reference sequence). Trimming removed 1 base from V and 10 bases from J, with 8 bases in between. CDR3 DNA sequence: TGTGCCAGCAGCTTAGAATCTCGGGAGCAGTTCTTC. This encodes CASSLESREQFF.

This clonotype was seen repeatedly, ten times or more. J is TRBJ2-7 and V is TRBV6-4, with 9 positions matching TRBD1. The CDR3 length is 15 residues. J was trimmed by 10 bases and V by 4 bases; bases with no gene match: 14. Per germline, CDR1 MRHNA and CDR2 SNTAGT. The CDR3 nucleotides are TGTGCCAGCAGTGTTCTACCGGGACAGGGTTCGTTTCAGTACTTC. Its protein product is CASSVLPGQGSFQYF.

The chain joins TRBV20-1 to TRBJ2-1; 8 nucleotides match TRBD2. Unmatched junction bases numbered 13, after V lost 5 bases and J lost 4 bases. Germline V gives CDR1 DFQATT, CDR2 SNEGSKA (reference sequence). The CDR3 has 16 residues. CDR3 in amino acids: CSAPRAGAPDYNEQFF. The DNA for the CDR3 is TGCAGTGCTCCTCGAGCGGGAGCGCCAGATTACAATGAGCAGTTCTTC.

This clonotype was detected many times. The genes are TRBV20-1 and TRBJ2-7; tentatively, D is TRBD1 (6 bases). V gave up 6 bases and J gave up 3 bases, with 9 bases separating them. The V gene's germline CDR1 is DFQATT and CDR2 SNEGSKA (reference sequence). The CDR3 is 11 residues long. The CDR3 here is CSAEDSYEQYF. The CDR3 DNA sequence: TGCAGTGCAGAGGACAGCTACGAGCAGTACTTC.

The chain uses TRBV28 and TRBJ2-7; TRBD2 might be the D (6 bases). V was trimmed by 4 bases and J by 3 bases, leaving 13 bases between them. Per the germline V gene, CDR1 is MDHEN and CDR2 is SYDVKM. CDR3 length: 14 amino acids. CDR3 nucleotides: TGTGCCAGCAGTTCTCGACTAGTGGGCTACGAGCAGTACTTC. This gives the protein CASSSRLVGYEQYF.

In this sample, this clonotype turned up many times. V and J are TRBV5-1 and TRBJ1-3; no definite D call. The CDR3 runs to 15 residues. Germline V gives CDR1 SGHRS, CDR2 YFSETQ. V shed 0 bases and J shed 4 bases, with 11 bases lying between them. The CDR3 loop is CASSLVGDQGNTIYF. Here the CDR3 DNA reads TGCGCCAGCAGCTTGGTGGGTGATCAGGGAAACACCATATATTTT.

This clonotype came up many times. The V gene is TRBV7-8, the J gene TRBJ2-1, with a tentative D call TRBD2 (5 bases). CDR3 size: 14 residues. Looked up from germline, CDR1 is SGHVS and CDR2 is FQNEAQ. V gave up 5 bases and J gave up 5 bases, with 13 bases separating them. The CDR3, as DNA: TGTGCCAGCAGCACCCGACCCGGGGACAATGAGCAGTTCTTC. Its protein is CASSTRPGDNEQFF.

This clonotype showed up many times. The chain combines TRBV6-1 with TRBJ1-4; no clear D. The CDR3 consists of 15 residues. The V end was cut by 3 bases, the J end by 5 bases, with 13 bases between. Germline V gene data show CDR1 as MNHNS and CDR2 as SASEGT. The CDR3 reads CASSDRGTLNEKLFF. For the CDR3, the DNA is TGTGCCAGCAGTGATCGAGGTACCCTAAATGAAAAACTGTTTTTT.

In its sample, this clonotype was seen a few times. The chain has TRBV6-2 or TRBV6-3 and TRBJ1-5, with D unresolved. CDR1 and CDR2 (germline): MNHEY, SVGEGT. V was pared by 5 bases and J by 4 bases, with 18 bases between. The CDR3 is 16 amino acids. The chain's CDR3 is CASSPLPPRRNQPQHF. In DNA form, the CDR3 reads TGTGCCAGCAGTCCCTTACCCCCCCGAAGGAATCAGCCCCAGCATTTT.

This clonotype came up many times. This chain uses TRBV9 with TRBJ2-2, with unresolved D. CDR1 is SGDLS, CDR2 YYNGEE, per germline. Trimming removed 0 bases from V and 10 bases from J, with 10 bases in between. The CDR3 is 13 residues long. CDR3 protein: CASSVGLLAELFF. The CDR3 coding sequence is TGTGCCAGCAGCGTAGGATTGCTGGCGGAGCTGTTTTTT. Full variable domain (remainder filled in from reference TRBV9 and TRBJ2-2): DSGVTQTPKHLITATGQRVTLRCSPRSGDLSVYWYQQSLDQGLQFLIQYYNGEERAKGNILERFSAQQFPDLHSELNLSSLELGDSALYFCASSVGLLAELFFGEGSRLTVL.

This clonotype occurred a few times. The genes are TRBV10-3 and TRBJ2-7; no reliable D call. The CDR3 totals 15 residues. Germline assignment: CDR1 ENHRY and CDR2 SYGVKD. Trimming took off 8 bases at V and 2 bases at J, with 19 bases between the two ends. Written as DNA, the CDR3 is TGTGCCATCCGACCCATAATGGCAGAACCCTACGAGCAGTACTTC. It yields the protein CAIRPIMAEPYEQYF.

The chain carries TRBV29-1 and TRBJ1-1; D is unclear. V lost 6 bases and J 8 bases, leaving 10 bases between the germline ends. This CDR3 is built from 10 residues. Germline V gene lookup returns CDR1 SQVTM and CDR2 ANQGSEA. The CDR3 DNA reads as TGCAGCGTGAAGGACGGGGAAGCTTTCTTT. It specifies CSVKDGEAFF.